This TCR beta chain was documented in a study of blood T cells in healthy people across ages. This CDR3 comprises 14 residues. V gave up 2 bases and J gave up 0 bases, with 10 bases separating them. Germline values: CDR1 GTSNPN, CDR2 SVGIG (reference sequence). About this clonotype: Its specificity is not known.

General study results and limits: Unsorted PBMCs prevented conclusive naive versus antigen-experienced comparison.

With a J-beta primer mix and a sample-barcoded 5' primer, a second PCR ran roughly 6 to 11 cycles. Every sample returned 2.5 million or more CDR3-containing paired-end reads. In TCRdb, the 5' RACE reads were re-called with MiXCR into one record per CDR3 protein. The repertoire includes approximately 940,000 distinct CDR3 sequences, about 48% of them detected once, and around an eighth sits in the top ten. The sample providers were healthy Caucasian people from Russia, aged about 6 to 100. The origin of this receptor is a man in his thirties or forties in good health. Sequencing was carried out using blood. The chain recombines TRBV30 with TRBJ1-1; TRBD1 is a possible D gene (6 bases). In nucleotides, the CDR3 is TGTGCCTGGAGTTCCGGACAGATGAACACTGAAGCTTTCTTT. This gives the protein CAWSSGQMNTEAFF. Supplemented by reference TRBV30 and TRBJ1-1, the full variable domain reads SQTIHQWPATLVQPVGSPLSLECTVEGTSNPNLYWYRQAAGRGLQLLFYSVGIGQISSEVPQNLSASRPQDRQFILSSKKLLLSDSGFYLCAWSSGQMNTEAFFGQGTRLTVV.